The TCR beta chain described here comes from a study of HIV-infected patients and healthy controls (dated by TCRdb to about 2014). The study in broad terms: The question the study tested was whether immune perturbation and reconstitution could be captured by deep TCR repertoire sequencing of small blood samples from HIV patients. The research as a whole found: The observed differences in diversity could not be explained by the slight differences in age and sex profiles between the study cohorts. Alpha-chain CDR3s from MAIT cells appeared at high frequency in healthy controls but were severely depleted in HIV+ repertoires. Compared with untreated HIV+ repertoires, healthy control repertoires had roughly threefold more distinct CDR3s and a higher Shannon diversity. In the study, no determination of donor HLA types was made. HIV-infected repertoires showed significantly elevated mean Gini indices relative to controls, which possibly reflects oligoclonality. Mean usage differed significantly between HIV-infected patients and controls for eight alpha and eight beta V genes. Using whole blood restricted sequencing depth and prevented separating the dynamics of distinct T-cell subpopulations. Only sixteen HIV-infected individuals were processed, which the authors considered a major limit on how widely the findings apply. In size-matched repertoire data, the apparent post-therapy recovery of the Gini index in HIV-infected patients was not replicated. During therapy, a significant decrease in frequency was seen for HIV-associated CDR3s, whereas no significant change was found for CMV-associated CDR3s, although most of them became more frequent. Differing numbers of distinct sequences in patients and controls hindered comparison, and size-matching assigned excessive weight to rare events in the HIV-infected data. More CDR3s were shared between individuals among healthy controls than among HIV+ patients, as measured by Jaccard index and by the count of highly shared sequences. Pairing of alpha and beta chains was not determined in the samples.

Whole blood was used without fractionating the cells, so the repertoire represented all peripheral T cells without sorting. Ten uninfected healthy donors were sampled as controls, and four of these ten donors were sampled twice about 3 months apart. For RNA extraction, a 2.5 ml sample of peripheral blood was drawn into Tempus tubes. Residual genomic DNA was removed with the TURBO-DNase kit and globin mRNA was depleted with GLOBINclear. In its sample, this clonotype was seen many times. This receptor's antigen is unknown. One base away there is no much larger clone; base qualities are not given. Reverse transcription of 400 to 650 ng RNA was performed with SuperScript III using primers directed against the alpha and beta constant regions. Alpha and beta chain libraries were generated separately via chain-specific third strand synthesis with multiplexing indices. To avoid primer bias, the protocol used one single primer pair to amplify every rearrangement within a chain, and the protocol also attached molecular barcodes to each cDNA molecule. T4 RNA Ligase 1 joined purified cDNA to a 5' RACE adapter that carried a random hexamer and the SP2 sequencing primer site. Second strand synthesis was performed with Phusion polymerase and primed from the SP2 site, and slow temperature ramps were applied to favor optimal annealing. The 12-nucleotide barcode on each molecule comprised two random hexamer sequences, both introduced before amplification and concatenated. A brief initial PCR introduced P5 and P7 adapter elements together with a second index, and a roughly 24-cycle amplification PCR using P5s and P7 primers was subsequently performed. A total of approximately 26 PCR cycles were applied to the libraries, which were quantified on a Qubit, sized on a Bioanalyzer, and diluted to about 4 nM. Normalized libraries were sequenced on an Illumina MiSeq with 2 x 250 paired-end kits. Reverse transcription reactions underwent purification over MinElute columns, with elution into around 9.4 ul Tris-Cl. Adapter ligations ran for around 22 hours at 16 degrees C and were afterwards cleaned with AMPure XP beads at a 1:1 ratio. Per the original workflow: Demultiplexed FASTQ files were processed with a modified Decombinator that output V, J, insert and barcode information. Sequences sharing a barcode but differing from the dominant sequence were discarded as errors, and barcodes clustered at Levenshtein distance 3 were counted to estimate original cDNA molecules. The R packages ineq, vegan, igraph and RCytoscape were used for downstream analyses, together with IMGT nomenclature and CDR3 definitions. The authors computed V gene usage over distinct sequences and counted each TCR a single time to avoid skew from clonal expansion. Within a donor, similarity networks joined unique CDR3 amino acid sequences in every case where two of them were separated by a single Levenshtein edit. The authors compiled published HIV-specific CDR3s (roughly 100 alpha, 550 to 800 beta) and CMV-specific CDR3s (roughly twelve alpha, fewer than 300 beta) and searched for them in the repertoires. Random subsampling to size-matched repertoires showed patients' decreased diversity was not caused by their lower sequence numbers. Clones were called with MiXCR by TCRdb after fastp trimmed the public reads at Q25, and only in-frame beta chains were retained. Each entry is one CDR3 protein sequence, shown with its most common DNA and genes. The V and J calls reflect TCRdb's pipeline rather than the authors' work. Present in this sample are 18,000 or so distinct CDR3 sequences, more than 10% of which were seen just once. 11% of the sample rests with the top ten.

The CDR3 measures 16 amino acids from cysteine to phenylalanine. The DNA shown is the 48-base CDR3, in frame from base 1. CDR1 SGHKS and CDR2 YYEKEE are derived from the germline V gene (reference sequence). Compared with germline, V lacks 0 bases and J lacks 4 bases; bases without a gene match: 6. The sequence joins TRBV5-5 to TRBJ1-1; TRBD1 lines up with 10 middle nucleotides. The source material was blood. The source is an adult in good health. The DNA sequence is TGTGCCAGCAGCTTGGTCTTCGGGACAGGGGCCACTGAAGCTTTCTTT. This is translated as CASSLVFGTGATEAFF. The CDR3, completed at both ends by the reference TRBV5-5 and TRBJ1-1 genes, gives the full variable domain DAGVTQSPTHLIKTRGQQVTLRCSPISGHKSVSWYQQVLGQGPQFIFQYYEKEERGRGNFPDRFSARQFPNYSSELNVNALLLGDSALYLCASSLVFGTGATEAFFGQGTRLTVV.